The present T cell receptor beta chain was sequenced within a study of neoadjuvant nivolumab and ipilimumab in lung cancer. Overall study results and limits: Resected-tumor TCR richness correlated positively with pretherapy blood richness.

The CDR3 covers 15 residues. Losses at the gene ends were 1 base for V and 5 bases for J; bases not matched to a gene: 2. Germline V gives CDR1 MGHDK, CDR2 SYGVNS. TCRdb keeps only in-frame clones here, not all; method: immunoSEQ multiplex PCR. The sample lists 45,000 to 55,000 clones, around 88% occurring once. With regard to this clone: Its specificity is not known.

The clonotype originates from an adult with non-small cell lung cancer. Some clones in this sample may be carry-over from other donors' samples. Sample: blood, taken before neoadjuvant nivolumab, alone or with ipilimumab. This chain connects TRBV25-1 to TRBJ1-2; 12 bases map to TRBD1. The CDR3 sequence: CASSEWGQGAYGYTF. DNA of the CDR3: TGTGCCAGCAGTGAATGGGGACAGGGGGCGTATGGCTACACCTTC.